Listed below are T cell receptor beta chains from one sample, sequenced in a study of blood T cell repertoires in COVID-19. TCRdb keeps only in-frame clones here, not all; method: immunoSEQ multiplex PCR. The table lists about 78,000 clones, under 85% of them singletons. The specimen sequenced was peripheral blood. Receptors originate from a human donor in a cohort sampled during active COVID-19. Each CDR3 is given with its conserved first and last residue.

V gene: TRBV4-3; CDR3 length: 14; J gene: TRBJ1-2; CDR3 protein: CASSHNRIGDGYTF
V gene: TRBV6-5; CDR3 length: 15; J gene: TRBJ2-7; CDR3 protein: CASRRDRNPSYEQYF
V gene: TRBV7-9; CDR3 length: 15; J gene: TRBJ2-7; CDR3 protein: CASSSGTRRRNEQYF
V gene: TRBV19; CDR3 length: 16; J gene: TRBJ2-1; CDR3 protein: CASSTPRAGAYNEQFF
V gene: TRBV6-5; CDR3 length: 15; J gene: TRBJ1-1; CDR3 protein: CASRRQGVSNTEAFF
V gene: TRBV21-1; CDR3 length: 16; J gene: TRBJ2-1; CDR3 protein: CASSKERTGAYNEQFF
V gene: TRBV5-1; CDR3 length: 15; J gene: TRBJ2-5; CDR3 protein: CASSLEASGEETQYF
V gene: TRBV27; CDR3 length: 14; J gene: TRBJ1-2; CDR3 protein: CASSPGQGASGYTF
V gene: TRBV9; CDR3 length: 18; J gene: TRBJ2-1; CDR3 protein: CASSVGASGGALYNEQFF
V gene: TRBV5-1; CDR3 length: 13; J gene: TRBJ2-7; CDR3 protein: CASSLVTGYEQYF
V gene: TRBV27; CDR3 length: 15; J gene: TRBJ2-7; CDR3 protein: CASSPRRGGEGEQYF
V gene: TRBV7-2; CDR3 length: 15; J gene: TRBJ1-1; CDR3 protein: CASSLSIAANTEAFF
V gene: TRBV4-1; CDR3 length: 14; J gene: TRBJ1-2; CDR3 protein: CASSQTRGAEGYTF
V gene: TRBV28; CDR3 length: 16; J gene: TRBJ1-5; CDR3 protein: CASAKAIDRGDQPQHF
V gene: TRBV7-2; CDR3 length: 18; J gene: TRBJ1-3; CDR3 protein: CASSPRPGQMSSGNTIYF
V gene: TRBV5-1; CDR3 length: 15; J gene: TRBJ2-2; CDR3 protein: CASTNQTANTGELFF
V gene: TRBV28; CDR3 length: 14; J gene: TRBJ1-1; CDR3 protein: CASSLLGSQTEAFF
V gene: TRBV7-8; CDR3 length: 15; J gene: TRBJ1-2; CDR3 protein: CASSSGRVSLYGYTF
V gene: TRBV7-2; CDR3 length: 15; J gene: TRBJ2-7; CDR3 protein: CASSLVRVGTYEQYF
V gene: TRBV6-2/TRBV6-3; CDR3 length: 15; J gene: TRBJ1-2; CDR3 protein: CASSYSDGGAYGYTF
V gene: TRBV6-1; CDR3 length: 13; J gene: TRBJ1-6; CDR3 protein: CASSEITHSPLHF
V gene: TRBV9; CDR3 length: 12; J gene: TRBJ2-1; CDR3 protein: CASSAVDNEQFF
V gene: TRBV2; CDR3 length: 14; J gene: TRBJ2-7; CDR3 protein: CASSVGQAVYEQYF
V gene: TRBV11-2; CDR3 length: 15; J gene: TRBJ2-7; CDR3 protein: CASSSLAKGHYEQYF
V gene: TRBV28; CDR3 length: 15; J gene: TRBJ1-5; CDR3 protein: CASSEFPRSNQPQHF
V gene: TRBV27; CDR3 length: 17; J gene: TRBJ1-6; CDR3 protein: CASSFDRGGPNNSPLHF
V gene: TRBV28; CDR3 length: 14; J gene: TRBJ1-5; CDR3 protein: CASGIPGVYQPQHF
V gene: TRBV5-1; CDR3 length: 16; J gene: TRBJ2-1; CDR3 protein: CASSSPPTSGAHEQFF
V gene: TRBV2; CDR3 length: 14; J gene: TRBJ2-7; CDR3 protein: CASRNNRGRDEQYF
V gene: TRBV9; CDR3 length: 14; J gene: TRBJ2-7; CDR3 protein: CASSARDKSYEQYF
V gene: TRBV6-5; CDR3 length: 13; J gene: TRBJ1-2; CDR3 protein: CASGLQGMGGYTF
V gene: TRBV27; CDR3 length: 17; J gene: TRBJ2-3; CDR3 protein: CASSLSSPGGGRSTQYF
V gene: TRBV7-2; CDR3 length: 18; J gene: TRBJ2-7; CDR3 protein: CASSLVPTSGRSSYEQYF
V gene: TRBV9; CDR3 length: 16; J gene: TRBJ1-1; CDR3 protein: CASSPTPDRGGTEAFF
V gene: TRBV30; CDR3 length: 13; J gene: TRBJ2-7; CDR3 protein: CAWSVGLYYEQYF
V gene: TRBV5-1; CDR3 length: 17; J gene: TRBJ2-1; CDR3 protein: CASSPTEGLSSYNEQFF
V gene: TRBV5-1; CDR3 length: 14; J gene: TRBJ2-7; CDR3 protein: CASSLVGGGYEQYF
V gene: TRBV11-2; CDR3 length: 16; J gene: TRBJ1-1; CDR3 protein: CASIPLGGQGYTEAFF
V gene: TRBV6-1; CDR3 length: 14; J gene: TRBJ1-2; CDR3 protein: CASSEGNRNYGYTF
V gene: TRBV3-1/TRBV3-2; CDR3 length: 13; J gene: TRBJ2-1; CDR3 protein: CASSPSTSGTMIF
V gene: TRBV29-1; CDR3 length: 16; J gene: TRBJ2-2; CDR3 protein: CSVGGPGGFNTGELFF
V gene: TRBV2; CDR3 length: 14; J gene: TRBJ1-1; CDR3 protein: CASGGEAINTEAFF
V gene: TRBV4-3; CDR3 length: 18; J gene: TRBJ2-2; CDR3 protein: CASSQERLALLNTGELFF
V gene: TRBV7-7; CDR3 length: 15; J gene: TRBJ2-7; CDR3 protein: CASSLPGQGYYEQYF
V gene: TRBV4-1; CDR3 length: 17; J gene: TRBJ1-3; CDR3 protein: CASSQDHLSGSGNTIYF
V gene: TRBV6-5; CDR3 length: 13; J gene: TRBJ1-6; CDR3 protein: CASSYSRELPLHF